These 7 T cell receptor beta chains share one sample of origin, sequenced in a study of OX40 agonist ivuxolimab in advanced cancers. Libraries were made using the immunoSEQ multiplex PCR assay. TCRdb carries this immuneACCESS record with in-frame sequences only. Its versions omit some clonotypes, under half of them owing to an unresolved V gene in the studies checked, with the rest unexplained. This sample holds roughly 70,000 clones; just over 85% were observed only once. Clones ranked in the top ten supply around 8.2% of the sample. The sample here was CD4+ or CD8+ T cells sorted from blood, taken in a trial of the OX40 agonist ivuxolimab. All receptors come from an adult with an advanced solid tumor such as melanoma, head and neck, liver or kidney cancer.

A single count supports this clone. One end of the junction varies from germline; a read error may be responsible. This rearrangement joins TRBV4-1 to TRBJ1-2; 8 bases are a match to TRBD1. The length of the CDR3 is 14 residues. Germline loops: CDR1 MGHRA, CDR2 YSYEKL. The CDR3 DNA sequence: TGCGCCAGCAGCCAAGAGGGGACAGGCCGCGGCTACATCTTC. Translated, it gives CASSQEGTGRGYIF.

This clone was counted a single time. The chain has TRBV19 and TRBJ1-2; D is unresolved. CDR3 size: 11 residues. Trimming shortened V by 8 bases and J by 0 bases, and 4 bases separated the two germline ends. In germline, CDR1 is LNHDA, CDR2 SQIVND (reference sequence). Written as DNA, the CDR3 is TGTGCCAGTCATTCTAACTATGGCTACACCTTC. Residues: CASHSNYGYTF. Supplemented by reference TRBV19 and TRBJ1-2, the full variable domain reads DGGITQSPKYLFRKEGQNVTLSCEQNLNHDAMYWYRQDPGQGLRLIYYSQIVNDFQKGDIAEGYSVSREKKESFPLTVTSAQKNPTAFYLCASHSNYGYTFGSGTRLTVV.

The rearrangement joins TRBV5-5 to TRBJ1-5, with D unresolved. CDR3 length equals 12 residues. Germline CDR1 is SGHKS and CDR2 is YYEKEE (reference sequence). Trimming removed 0 bases at V and 5 bases at J, with 3 bases between. For the CDR3, the DNA is TGTGCCAGCAGCTTGGCTGATCAGCCCCAGCATTTT. It translates to CASSLADQPQHF.

This sequence joins TRBV6-1 and TRBJ2-1, with TRBD2 matching 12 bases. The trim removed 7 bases at V and 9 bases at J, leaving 10 bases unmatched. This CDR3 region has 15 residues. CDR1 is MNHNS and CDR2 is SASEGT in the germline V gene. The CDR3 coding sequence is TGTGCCAGCACCCCACTAGCGGGGGGTCCAGCTGAGCAGTTCTTC. It translates to CASTPLAGGPAEQFF.

The V call is TRBV11-3, the J call TRBJ2-5; 8 bases match TRBD1. The DNA end is more similar to TRBJ2-7, so the J call may be wrong. This CDR3 comprises 15 residues. Germline values: CDR1 SGHNT, CDR2 YENEEA. CDR3: CASSLGQVTSYEQYF. Written as DNA, the CDR3 is TGTGCCAGCAGCCTGGGACAGGTAACCTCCTACGAGCAGTACTTC.

As DNA, the CDR3 is TGTGCCACCCGGAGGAGGTTTGCGAACACCGGGGAGCTGTTTTTT. The encoded protein is CATRRRFANTGELFF. The genes are TRBV19 and TRBJ2-2; D is possibly TRBD2 (5 bases). V was cut by 10 bases and J by 0 bases, with 15 bases left in between. CDR1 and CDR2 from the germline V gene are LNHDA and SQIVND (reference sequence). The CDR3 length is 15 residues. The full variable domain, in which reference TRBV19 and TRBJ2-2 provide the parts outside the CDR3, is DGGITQSPKYLFRKEGQNVTLSCEQNLNHDAMYWYRQDPGQGLRLIYYSQIVNDFQKGDIAEGYSVSREKKESFPLTVTSAQKNPTAFYLCATRRRFANTGELFFGEGSRLTVL.

The gene calls are TRBV5-1 and TRBJ1-3; 8 positions agree with TRBD1. Germline V CDR1 and CDR2: SGHRS, YFSETQ. CDR3 length equals 15 residues. The V and J ends lost 0 bases and 2 bases, in that order; junction bases with no gene match: 1. The CDR3 is CASSLGTGPGNTIYF. The CDR3 DNA reads TGCGCCAGCAGCTTGGGGACAGGGCCTGGAAACACCATATATTTT.